This entry lists 29 T cell receptor beta chains sequenced from one sample in a study of blood T cell repertoires in COVID-19. This table comes from immunoSEQ multiplex PCR, and its TCRdb copy is limited to in-frame clones, with some not included. The data contain under 200,000 clones, about 88% of them seen just once; the ten biggest clones take up almost 1%. The sample consisted of peripheral blood. These receptors were obtained from a man between 18 and 35 years old with acute or convalescent COVID-19.

The chain is built from TRBV6-5 and TRBJ1-1; D is possibly TRBD1 (6 bases). The V end was cut by 6 bases, the J end by 5 bases, with 13 bases between. CDR3 size: 13 residues. Germline CDR1 is MNHEY and CDR2 is SVGAGI. The CDR3 DNA is TGTGCCAGCAGACCGGGGAGGGGGACTGAAGCTTTCTTT. Translating it yields CASRPGRGTEAFF.

The chain is built from TRBV11-2 and TRBJ2-2; D is uncertain. The germline gives CDR1 SGHAT, CDR2 FQNNGV. The CDR3 consists of 13 residues. Trimming took off 3 bases at V and 8 bases at J, with 10 bases between the two ends. DNA for the CDR3: TGTGCCAGCAGCTTGCTAGGAGTGGGGGAGCTGTTTTTT. It encodes CASSLLGVGELFF.

This chain's CDR3 is CASRRQGSGTEAFF. The CDR3, as DNA: TGTGCCAGCAGGAGGCAGGGGAGCGGCACTGAAGCTTTCTTT. This sequence joins TRBV2 and TRBJ1-1, with D tentatively TRBD1 (6 bases). The germline V and J ends were trimmed by 6 bases and 4 bases, with 15 bases remaining between them. The germline CDR1 and CDR2 sequences are SNHLY and FYNNEI. This CDR3 is built from 14 residues.

This clone was counted only a few times. V usage is TRBV6-2 or TRBV6-3 and J usage is TRBJ2-2; 12 bases are a match to TRBD2. The germline gives CDR1 MNHEY, CDR2 SVGEGT. CDR3 size: 15 residues. Trimming at V came to 5 bases and at J to 6 bases, leaving 4 bases not matched to a gene. CDR3 nucleotides: TGTGCCAGCAGTGCGACTAGCGGGGGATCCGGGGAGCTGTTTTTT. This encodes CASSATSGGSGELFF.

The CDR3, as DNA: TGTGCCAGCAGTGAAGGCCTCCGAAGGTACTTC. Encoded protein: CASSEGLRRYF. The chain carries TRBV25-1 and TRBJ2-7; no clear D. CDR3 length equals 11 residues. Germline V gene lookup returns CDR1 MGHDK and CDR2 SYGVNS. Trimming took off 2 bases at V and 12 bases at J, with 11 bases between the two ends.

The gene calls are TRBV7-9 and TRBJ1-2, with D maybe TRBD1 (6 bases). CDR1 and CDR2 from the germline V gene are SEHNR and FQNEAQ (reference sequence). The CDR3 has 13 amino acids. V lost 2 bases and J lost 7, with 11 bases in between. Written as DNA, the CDR3 is TGTGCCAGCAGCTTACAGGGGCTTGGTGGCTACACCTTC. It encodes CASSLQGLGGYTF.

V gene TRBV4-1 combines with J gene TRBJ2-3, with 8 bases aligning to TRBD1. Germline loops: CDR1 MGHRA, CDR2 YSYEKL. V shed 5 bases, J shed 3 bases, and the junction held 7 bases outside the gene matches. CDR3 length: 15 amino acids. The CDR3 coding sequence is TGCGCCAGCAGCGTCCGGGACAGGCTTACAGATACGCAGTATTTT. Residues: CASSVRDRLTDTQYF.

This chain joins TRBV2 and TRBJ2-3, with 8 bases matching TRBD2. The CDR3 sequence is 13 residues long. Per the germline V gene, CDR1 is SNHLY and CDR2 is FYNNEI. The junction had 2 bases not matched to a gene; V was cut back by 6 bases and J by 3 bases. Here the CDR3 DNA reads TGTGCCAGCAGCCGGGGGGGGACAGATACGCAGTATTTT. Translation gives CASSRGGTDTQYF.

Only one count was recorded for this clone. The chain is built from TRBV30 and TRBJ1-2; 8 positions match TRBD1. The CDR3 loop spans 16 amino acids. Germline V gene sequence: CDR1 GTSNPN, CDR2 SVGIG (reference sequence). Unmatched junction bases numbered 11, after V lost 3 bases and J lost 2 bases. Here the CDR3 reads CAWRTSMWTGNYGYTF. CDR3 nucleotide sequence: TGTGCCTGGAGGACCAGTATGTGGACAGGGAACTATGGCTACACCTTC.

CDR3 amino acids: CASSGQANTGELFF. CDR3 nucleotide sequence: TGTGCCAGCAGTGGACAGGCGAACACCGGGGAGCTGTTTTTT. V is TRBV7-8 and J is TRBJ2-2; TRBD1 aligns across 7 bases. V was pared by 6 bases and J by 0 bases, with 1 base of the junction left unmatched. The CDR3 runs to 14 residues. CDR1 and CDR2 from the germline V gene are SGHVS and FQNEAQ.

This chain joins TRBV19 and TRBJ2-1, with D perhaps matching TRBD2 (5 bases). This CDR3 is 14 amino acids long. Germline values: CDR1 LNHDA, CDR2 SQIVND (reference sequence). Deletions cut 4 bases from V and 5 bases from J, with 12 bases between. In DNA, the CDR3 is TGTGCCAGTAGTAGGTGGGAGCCGAACAATGAGCAGTTCTTC. It encodes CASSRWEPNNEQFF.

The genes are TRBV4-1 and TRBJ2-3, with 11 bases fitting TRBD2. Germline values: CDR1 MGHRA, CDR2 YSYEKL. The CDR3 sequence is 12 residues long. The V and J ends lost 4 bases and 14 bases, in that order; junction bases with no gene match: 5. CDR3 in amino acids: CASSPTSGVMYF. The DNA of the CDR3 is TGCGCCAGCAGCCCGACTAGCGGGGTGATGTATTTT.

The chain combines TRBV7-2 with TRBJ2-1; TRBD1 is a possible D gene (5 bases). Germline CDR1 is SGHTA and CDR2 is FQGNSA. V was cut by 1 base and J by 14 bases, with 15 bases left in between. The CDR3 spans 13 residues. CDR3 DNA: TGTGCCAGCAGCTTAGAGTTTCGACAGAATAAGTTCTTC. It codes for CASSLEFRQNKFF.

The chain joins TRBV30 to TRBJ2-1; D unclear. The CDR3 sequence is 11 residues long. Trimming stripped 3 bases from V and 6 bases from J, with 6 bases between. Germline values: CDR1 GTSNPN, CDR2 SVGIG (reference sequence). The CDR3 sequence is CAWSLSNEQFF. The CDR3 bases are TGTGCCTGGAGCTTGAGCAATGAGCAGTTCTTC.

The chain combines TRBV11-2 with TRBJ2-2; no reliable D call. The CDR3 is made up of 15 amino acids. CDR1 is SGHAT, CDR2 FQNNGV, per germline. The ends were cut back, 1 base at V and 2 bases at J, with 8 bases in the middle. CDR3 sequence reads: CASSLGQTNTGELFF. DNA for the CDR3: TGTGCCAGCAGCTTAGGGCAGACAAACACCGGGGAGCTGTTTTTT.

DNA of the CDR3: TGCAGCGTTTTTAGACAGTTAAACACCGGGGAGCTGTTTTTT. It encodes CSVFRQLNTGELFF. V gene TRBV29-1 combines with J gene TRBJ2-2, with a possible D match to TRBD1 (5 bases). Germline V gene data show CDR1 as SQVTM and CDR2 as ANQGSEA. This CDR3 spans 14 amino acids. V lost 5 bases and J lost 2, with 12 bases in between.

This rearrangement joins TRBV25-1 to TRBJ1-2, with 7 bases matching TRBD1. Germline CDR1 and CDR2: MGHDK and SYGVNS. This CDR3 has 16 residues. V dropped 3 bases and J dropped 0; count of bases not matched to a gene: 7. CDR3 region: CASSDSGQASNYGYTF. The DNA for the CDR3 is TGTGCCAGCAGTGACTCCGGACAGGCTTCTAACTATGGCTACACCTTC.

The V gene is TRBV19, the J gene TRBJ1-5, with unresolved D. V was clipped by 5 bases and J by 4 bases, with 9 bases between them. The CDR3 is 13 residues long. Germline V CDR1 and CDR2: LNHDA, SQIVND (reference sequence). The CDR3 sequence is CASSVGGNQPQHF. The CDR3 DNA follows: TGTGCCAGTAGTGTAGGAGGAAATCAGCCCCAGCATTTT. Drawing the rest from reference TRBV19 and TRBJ1-5, the complete variable domain is DGGITQSPKYLFRKEGQNVTLSCEQNLNHDAMYWYRQDPGQGLRLIYYSQIVNDFQKGDIAEGYSVSREKKESFPLTVTSAQKNPTAFYLCASSVGGNQPQHFGDGTRLSIL.

In this sample, this clone turned up a few times. The chain links TRBV12-3 or TRBV12-4 to TRBJ2-2, with no clear D. This CDR3 spans 12 amino acids. V lost 7 bases to trimming and J lost 5 bases, with 8 bases between them. The DNA of the CDR3 is TGTGCCAGCACCCTTTTTACCGGGGAGCTGTTTTTT. Translated, it gives CASTLFTGELFF.

The gene calls are TRBV12-3 or TRBV12-4 and TRBJ1-2; no definite D call. Trimming removed 8 bases from V and 4 bases from J, with 11 bases in between. The CDR3 runs to 12 residues. The CDR3 region has the DNA TGTGCCAGCGGCCGGACTGGCTATGGCTACACCTTC. This translates into CASGRTGYGYTF.

The chain uses TRBV19 and TRBJ1-5; possible D gene TRBD1, 5 bases. Trimming shortened V by 6 bases and J by 2 bases, and 5 bases separated the two germline ends. Germline V gives CDR1 LNHDA, CDR2 SQIVND (reference sequence). This CDR3 is built from 12 residues. The CDR3 here is CASRGRNQPQHF. The CDR3 nucleotides read TGTGCCAGTAGGGGGCGCAATCAGCCCCAGCATTTT.

Only a few counts were recorded for this clone. This chain links TRBV19 with TRBJ1-5; 12 bases align to TRBD1. The CDR3 sequence is 14 residues long. The J segment lost 6 bases and the V segment lost 7 bases, leaving 4 bases of the junction unmatched. Germline V CDR1 and CDR2: LNHDA, SQIVND (reference sequence). CDR3: CASTGTGGGQPQHF. CDR3 bases: TGTGCCAGTACCGGGACAGGGGGCGGTCAGCCCCAGCATTTT.

This chain uses TRBV4-2 with TRBJ2-1, with D maybe TRBD2 (5 bases). Deletions cut 2 bases from V and 2 bases from J, with 10 bases between. Germline CDR1 reads LGHNA; CDR2 reads YNFKEQ. This CDR3 region has 15 residues. The CDR3 sequence is CASSQNTGTYNEQFF. As DNA, the CDR3 is TGTGCCAGCAGCCAAAATACCGGGACCTACAATGAGCAGTTCTTC.

This chain links TRBV18 with TRBJ2-7; 9 nucleotides align to TRBD1. The length of the CDR3 is 15 residues. J was trimmed by 3 bases and V by 6 bases; bases with no gene match: 9. Germline V gene data show CDR1 as KGHSH and CDR2 as LQKENI. Here the CDR3 reads CASSHAGDRVYEQYF. The CDR3 DNA sequence: TGTGCCAGCTCCCACGCCGGGGACAGGGTCTACGAGCAGTACTTC.

This chain uses TRBV10-2 with TRBJ2-7; 13 bases fit TRBD2. Germline assignment: CDR1 WSHSY and CDR2 SAAADI. This CDR3 is built from 18 residues. V shed 2 bases, J shed 0 bases, and the junction held 7 bases outside the gene matches. The CDR3 DNA reads as TGCGCCAGCAGTGAGGGGACTAGCGGGGACCCCAGCTCCTACGAGCAGTACGTC. Amino acid sequence: CASSEGTSGDPSSYEQYV.

This clone was detected only a few times. The gene calls are TRBV2 and TRBJ2-3; a possible D gene is TRBD2 (5 bases). The CDR3 has 15 residues. Germline V gene sequence: CDR1 SNHLY, CDR2 FYNNEI. V lost 6 bases to trimming and J lost 2 bases, with 15 bases between them. The CDR3 DNA reads as TGTGCCAGCAGATCCGGGGTTCAGACCACAGATACGCAGTATTTT. The encoded protein is CASRSGVQTTDTQYF. The full variable domain, in which reference TRBV2 and TRBJ2-3 provide the parts outside the CDR3, is EPEVTQTPSHQVTQMGQEVILRCVPISNHLYFYWYRQILGQKVEFLVSFYNNEISEKSEIFDDQFSVERPDGSNFTLKIRSTKLEDSAMYFCASRSGVQTTDTQYFGPGTRLTVL.

V usage is TRBV11-3 and J usage is TRBJ2-1; D unclear. V lost 1 base, J lost 1 base, and 8 bases lay in between. The CDR3 runs 15 residues. CDR1 is SGHNT and CDR2 is YENEEA in the germline V gene. Here the CDR3 DNA reads TGTGCCAGCAGCTTAGGAGGATTTTCCTACAATGAGCAGTTCTTC. It specifies CASSLGGFSYNEQFF.

The chain employs TRBV20-1 and TRBJ1-2; D remains ambiguous. Trimming shortened V by 3 bases and J by 2 bases, and 13 bases separated the two germline ends. CDR1 is DFQATT, CDR2 SNEGSKA, per germline (reference sequence). This CDR3 comprises 14 residues. The CDR3 DNA reads as TGCAGTGCTAGTGGCCAAGCGAACAACTATGGCTACACCTTC. Its translation is CSASGQANNYGYTF.

The V and J genes are TRBV3-1 (or the pseudogene TRBV3-2) and TRBJ1-1; D ambiguous. Trimming cost V 1 base and J 0 bases, with 9 bases left between them. Germline-derived CDR1 and CDR2 are LGHDT and YNNKEL (reference sequence). The CDR3 loop spans 15 amino acids. Written as DNA, the CDR3 is TGTGCCAGCAGCCAAGGACGCGACATGAACACTGAAGCTTTCTTT. This encodes CASSQGRDMNTEAFF.